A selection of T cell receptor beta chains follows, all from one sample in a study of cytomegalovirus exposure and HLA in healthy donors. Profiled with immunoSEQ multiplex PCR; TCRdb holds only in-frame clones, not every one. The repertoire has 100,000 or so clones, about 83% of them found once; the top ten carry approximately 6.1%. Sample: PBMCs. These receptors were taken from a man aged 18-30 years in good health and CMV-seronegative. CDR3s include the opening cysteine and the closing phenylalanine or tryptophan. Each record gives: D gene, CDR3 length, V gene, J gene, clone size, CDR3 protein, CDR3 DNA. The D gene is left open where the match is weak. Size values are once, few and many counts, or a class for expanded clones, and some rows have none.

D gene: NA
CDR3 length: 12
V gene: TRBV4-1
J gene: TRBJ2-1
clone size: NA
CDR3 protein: CASSQSVREQFF
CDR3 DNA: TGCGCCAGCAGCCAATCGGTGAGGGAGCAGTTCTTC

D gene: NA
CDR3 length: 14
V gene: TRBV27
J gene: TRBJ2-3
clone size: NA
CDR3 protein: CASSHRGPVDTQYF
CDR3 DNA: TGTGCCAGCAGTCACCGAGGGCCGGTAGATACGCAGTATTTT

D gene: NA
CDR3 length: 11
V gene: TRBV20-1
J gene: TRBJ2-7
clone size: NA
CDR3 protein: CSAEQGYEQYF
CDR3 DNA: TGCAGTGCAGAACAGGGCTACGAGCAGTACTTC

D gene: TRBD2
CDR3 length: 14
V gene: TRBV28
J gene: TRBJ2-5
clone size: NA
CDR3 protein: CASSSSGRLETQYF
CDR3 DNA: TGTGCCAGCAGTTCTAGCGGGAGGTTAGAGACCCAGTACTTC

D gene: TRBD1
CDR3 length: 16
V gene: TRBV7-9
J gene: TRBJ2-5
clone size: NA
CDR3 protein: CASSLGDRGLGETQYF
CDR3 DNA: TGTGCCAGCAGCTTAGGAGACAGGGGACTCGGGGAGACCCAGTACTTC

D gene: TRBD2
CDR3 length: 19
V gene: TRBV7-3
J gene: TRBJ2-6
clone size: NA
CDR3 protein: CASSPRGTSGSSGANVLTF
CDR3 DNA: TGTGCCAGCAGCCCGAGGGGGACTAGCGGGAGCTCTGGGGCCAACGTCCTGACTTTC

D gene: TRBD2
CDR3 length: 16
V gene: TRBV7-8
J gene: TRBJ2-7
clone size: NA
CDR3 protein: CASSLALAGPSYEQYF
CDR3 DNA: TGTGCCAGCAGCTTAGCGCTAGCGGGTCCCTCTTACGAGCAGTACTTC

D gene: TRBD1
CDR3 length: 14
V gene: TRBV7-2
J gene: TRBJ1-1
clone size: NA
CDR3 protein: CASSRQGGGTEAFF
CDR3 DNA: TGTGCCAGCAGCCGACAGGGGGGAGGGACTGAAGCTTTCTTT

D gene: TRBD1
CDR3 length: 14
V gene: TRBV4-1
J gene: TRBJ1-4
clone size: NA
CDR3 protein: CASSRTGVNEKLFF
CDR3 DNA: TGCGCCAGCAGCCGAACAGGGGTCAACGAAAAACTGTTTTTT

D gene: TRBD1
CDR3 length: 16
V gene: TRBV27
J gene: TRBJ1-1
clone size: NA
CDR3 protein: CASSSRSGQGGTEAFF
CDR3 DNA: TGTGCCAGCAGTTCGCGCTCGGGACAGGGAGGCACTGAAGCTTTCTTT

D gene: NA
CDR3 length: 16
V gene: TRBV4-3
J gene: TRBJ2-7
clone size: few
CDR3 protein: CASPQDERASPHEQYF
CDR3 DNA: TGCGCCAGCCCTCAAGATGAGAGGGCGTCCCCCCACGAGCAGTACTTC

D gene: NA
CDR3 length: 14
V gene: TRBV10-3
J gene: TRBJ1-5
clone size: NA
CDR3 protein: CAISASQRDQPQHF
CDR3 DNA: TGTGCCATCAGTGCCTCCCAGAGGGATCAGCCCCAGCATTTT

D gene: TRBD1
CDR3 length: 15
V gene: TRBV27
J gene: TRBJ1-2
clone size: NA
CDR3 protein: CASSPDGDRTYGYTF
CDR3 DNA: TGTGCCAGCAGTCCGGACGGGGACAGAACCTATGGCTACACCTTC